This entry describes one T cell receptor beta chain. The antigen is unknown. The CDR3 length is 14 residues. Germline CDR1 reads SNHLY; CDR2 reads FYNNEI. V was clipped by 5 bases and J by 3 bases, with 13 bases between them. This record belongs to a study of a mutant IDH1 vaccine in newly diagnosed glioma. About the study: Once 4-6 weeks had passed after radiotherapy alone, vaccination started, or it started with temozolomide cycles. Pretreatment consisted of radiotherapy, temozolomide, or both, with most receiving both.

Clones were read by immunoSEQ multiplex PCR, and TCRdb kept only the in-frame ones, dropping some. The sample includes under 70,000 clones, about 86% of them seen just once. General study findings and limits: Immune responses induced by vaccination arose in approximately 93% of the patients.

Specified time point: week 5, during vaccination. What each vaccine dose contained was 300 ug of mutant IDH1 20-mer peptide, accompanied by topical imiquimod. Source: PBMCs, taken from a glioma patient whose treatment included an IDH1 peptide vaccine. The source of this sequence is a woman aged 50 to 60 with glioma. The chain is built from TRBV2 and TRBJ1-1; D may be TRBD1 (6 bases). Written as DNA, the CDR3 is TGTGCCAGCAGTCTGGGGGCGTTGTACACTGAAGCTTTCTTT. Its translation is CASSLGALYTEAFF.